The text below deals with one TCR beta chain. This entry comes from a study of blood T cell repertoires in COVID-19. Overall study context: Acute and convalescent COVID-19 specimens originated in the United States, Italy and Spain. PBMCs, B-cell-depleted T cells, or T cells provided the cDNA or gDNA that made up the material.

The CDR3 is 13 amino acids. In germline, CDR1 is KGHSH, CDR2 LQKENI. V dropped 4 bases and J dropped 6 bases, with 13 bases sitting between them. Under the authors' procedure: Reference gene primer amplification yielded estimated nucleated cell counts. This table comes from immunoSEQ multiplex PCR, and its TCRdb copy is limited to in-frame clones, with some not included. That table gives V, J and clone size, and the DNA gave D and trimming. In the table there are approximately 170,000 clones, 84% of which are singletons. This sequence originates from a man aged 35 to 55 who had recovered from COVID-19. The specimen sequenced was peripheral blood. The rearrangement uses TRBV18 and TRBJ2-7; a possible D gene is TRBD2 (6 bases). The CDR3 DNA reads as TGTGCCAGCTCACAGGGACTGGAGCGCGAGCAGTACTTC. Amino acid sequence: CASSQGLEREQYF.